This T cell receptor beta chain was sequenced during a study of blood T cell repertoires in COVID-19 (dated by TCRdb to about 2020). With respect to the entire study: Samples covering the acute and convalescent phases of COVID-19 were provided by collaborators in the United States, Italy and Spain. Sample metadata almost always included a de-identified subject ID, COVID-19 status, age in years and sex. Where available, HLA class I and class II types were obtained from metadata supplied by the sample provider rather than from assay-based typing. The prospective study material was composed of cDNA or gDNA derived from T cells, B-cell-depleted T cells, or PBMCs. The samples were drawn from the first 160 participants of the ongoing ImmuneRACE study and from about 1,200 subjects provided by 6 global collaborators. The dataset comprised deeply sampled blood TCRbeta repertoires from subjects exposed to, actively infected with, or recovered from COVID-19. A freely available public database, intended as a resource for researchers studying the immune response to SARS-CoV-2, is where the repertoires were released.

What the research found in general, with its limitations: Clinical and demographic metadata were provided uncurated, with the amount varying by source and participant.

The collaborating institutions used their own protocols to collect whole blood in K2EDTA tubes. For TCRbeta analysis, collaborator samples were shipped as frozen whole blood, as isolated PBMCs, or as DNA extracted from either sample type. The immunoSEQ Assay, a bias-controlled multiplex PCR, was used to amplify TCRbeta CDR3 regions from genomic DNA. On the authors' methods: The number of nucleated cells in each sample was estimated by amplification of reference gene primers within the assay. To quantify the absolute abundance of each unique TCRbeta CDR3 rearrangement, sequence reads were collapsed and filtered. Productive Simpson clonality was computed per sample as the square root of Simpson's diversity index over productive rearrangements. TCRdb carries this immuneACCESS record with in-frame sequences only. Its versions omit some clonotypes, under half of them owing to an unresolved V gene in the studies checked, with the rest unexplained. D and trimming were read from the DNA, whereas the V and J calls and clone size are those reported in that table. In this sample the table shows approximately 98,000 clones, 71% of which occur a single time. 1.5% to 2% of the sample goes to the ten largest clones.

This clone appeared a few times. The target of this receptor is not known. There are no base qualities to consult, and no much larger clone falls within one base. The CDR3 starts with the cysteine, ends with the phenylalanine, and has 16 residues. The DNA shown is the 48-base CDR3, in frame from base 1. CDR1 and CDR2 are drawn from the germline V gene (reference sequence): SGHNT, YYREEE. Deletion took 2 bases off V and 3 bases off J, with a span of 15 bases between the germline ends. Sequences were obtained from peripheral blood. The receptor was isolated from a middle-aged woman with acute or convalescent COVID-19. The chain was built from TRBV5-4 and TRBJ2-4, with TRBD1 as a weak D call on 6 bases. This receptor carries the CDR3 CASSLQQGEGKNIQYF. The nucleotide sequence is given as TGTGCCAGCAGCTTACAACAGGGAGAGGGCAAAAACATTCAGTACTTC.